This TCR beta chain was observed in a study of blood T cell repertoires in COVID-19. Trimming at V came to 6 bases and at J to 3 bases, leaving 4 bases not matched to a gene. CDR1 and CDR2 from the germline V gene are SEHNR and FQNEAQ (reference sequence). This CDR3 has 13 residues. Study processing details: The assay estimated nucleated cells by amplifying reference gene primers. TCRdb's table, derived via immunoSEQ multiplex PCR, lists solely in-frame clones and lacks some. V and J calls and clone size follow that table, whereas D and trimming were derived from the DNA. The table records approximately 500,000 clones, roughly nine tenths of them present only once.

The sequenced sample was peripheral blood. This receptor was obtained from a man aged 18 to 30 with COVID-19, enrolled during active disease. The rearrangement uses TRBV7-9 and TRBJ1-2; TRBD1 matches 7 bases. The CDR3 DNA is TGTGCCAGCAGTCGACAGGGTGACTATGGCTACACCTTC. This encodes CASSRQGDYGYTF.